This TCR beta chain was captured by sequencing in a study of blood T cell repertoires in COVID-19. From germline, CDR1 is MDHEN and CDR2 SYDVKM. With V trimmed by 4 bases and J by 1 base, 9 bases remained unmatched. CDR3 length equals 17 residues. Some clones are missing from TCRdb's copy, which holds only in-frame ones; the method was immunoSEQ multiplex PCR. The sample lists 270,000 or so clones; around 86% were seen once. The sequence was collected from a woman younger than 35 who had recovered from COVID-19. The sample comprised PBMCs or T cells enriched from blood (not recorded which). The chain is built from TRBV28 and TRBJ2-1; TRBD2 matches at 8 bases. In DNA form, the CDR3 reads TGTGCCAGCAGTTCAGCCTTAAGCGGGAGTTCCTACAATGAGCAGTTCTTC. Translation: CASSSALSGSSYNEQFF.